The entry below gives a single T cell receptor (beta chain) sequence along with its context. What it binds is not known. The sample originates from a study of radiotherapy plus CTLA-4 blockade in lung cancer. General study results and limits: Blood saw expansion of tumor-derived TCR clones after radiotherapy plus ipilimumab. Together with interferon-beta, which increased in serum after radiation, early dynamic changes in blood T cell clones were reportedly the best predictors of response.

Profiled with immunoSEQ multiplex PCR; TCRdb holds only in-frame clones, not every one. The table includes 70,000 to 90,000 clones, around 80% detected once. Deletions cut 6 bases from V and 5 bases from J, with 14 bases between. The CDR3 is 13 amino acids. Germline assignment: CDR1 MNHEY and CDR2 SMNVEV (reference sequence). This sequence originates from a human donor with non-small cell lung cancer who had stable disease on radiotherapy plus ipilimumab. Specimen: peripheral blood, collected from a patient treated with radiotherapy plus ipilimumab. The chain joins TRBV27 to TRBJ2-7, with D perhaps given as TRBD1 or TRBD2 (6 bases each). CDR3 protein: CASRRRGVNEQYF. The CDR3 DNA is TGTGCCAGCAGAAGGAGGGGGGTCAACGAGCAGTACTTC.